Sequencing of this T cell receptor (beta chain) was carried out in a study of shared clonotypes between healthy human individuals. Study at large: Each donor contributed plates that comprised three CD4 naive, three CD4 memory, two CD8 naive and one CD8 memory. Findings and limits, study-wide: The naive CD4 repertoires of several donors were compared, and roughly 5% of clonotypes were shared.

Terminally differentiated effector memory CD45RA+ cells were excluded by CCR7 positive selection of CD45RO-negative cells. The germline V gene encodes CDR1 SNHLY and CDR2 FYNNEI. J gave up 5 bases and V 5 bases, and 12 bases lay outside the gene matches. CDR3 length: 16 residues. How the authors handled the data: Filtering was not the same, since immunoSEQ gave junction-only sequences without quality scores. This table comes from immunoSEQ multiplex PCR, and its TCRdb copy is limited to in-frame clones, with some not included. V, J and clone size are those of that table, while D and trimming were read from the DNA. The sample yields 1.5 million to 2.5 million clones, about 95% seen once. As for this clone: The antigen remains undetermined.

This chain joins TRBV2 and TRBJ2-7; 10 nucleotides line up with TRBD2. The sequencing sample was made of naive CD8+ T cells sorted from blood. The source of this sequence is a man younger than 35 in good health. Here the CDR3 DNA reads TGTGCCAGCAGTCCCTTAGGGACTAGCGTTTCCCACGAGCAGTACTTC. Protein sequence: CASSPLGTSVSHEQYF. Drawing the rest from reference TRBV2 and TRBJ2-7, the complete variable domain is EPEVTQTPSHQVTQMGQEVILRCVPISNHLYFYWYRQILGQKVEFLVSFYNNEISEKSEIFDDQFSVERPDGSNFTLKIRSTKLEDSAMYFCASSPLGTSVSHEQYFGPGTRLTVT.